The 24 T cell receptor beta chains below were found in one sample sequenced in a study of cytomegalovirus exposure and HLA in healthy donors. The PCR made use of 60 Vbeta and 13 Jbeta primers. Clones were read by immunoSEQ multiplex PCR, and TCRdb kept only the in-frame ones, dropping some. This sample has about 140,000 clones, with more than 75% found just once. Sequenced input: PBMCs. These receptor sequences come from a female donor in good health and CMV-seronegative.

V and J are TRBV18 and TRBJ2-3; 10 positions agree with TRBD2. There are 16 residues in the CDR3. V dropped 6 bases and J dropped 2; count of bases not matched to a gene: 8. Germline CDR1 is KGHSH and CDR2 is LQKENI. The CDR3 DNA sequence: TGTGCCAGCTCGACACAGCGGGGGGGCTCCACAGATACGCAGTATTTT. It codes for CASSTQRGGSTDTQYF.

This chain uses TRBV7-2 with TRBJ1-2; D is uncertain. CDR3 length equals 13 residues. Trimming shortened V by 5 bases and J by 6 bases, and 13 bases separated the two germline ends. Germline V gene lookup returns CDR1 SGHTA and CDR2 FQGNSA. DNA for the CDR3: TGTGCCAGCAGCCCTAGGACCGGGGATGGCTACACCTTC. Residues: CASSPRTGDGYTF.

This clone has a handful of counts. This chain uses TRBV9 with TRBJ2-7; the D gene is possibly TRBD2 (7 bases). The V gene lost 4 bases and the J gene lost 6 bases, with 14 bases spanning the gap. CDR1 and CDR2 from the germline V gene are SGDLS and YYNGEE. The CDR3 runs to 13 residues. CDR3 residues: CASSFSGEGEQYF. The CDR3 DNA reads as TGTGCCAGCAGCTTCTCAGGGGAGGGCGAGCAGTACTTC.

The genes are TRBV4-1 and TRBJ2-1; 8 bases line up with TRBD2. From germline, CDR1 is MGHRA and CDR2 YSYEKL. The CDR3 contains 16 residues. V was clipped by 0 bases and J by 2 bases; unmatched bases: 3. The CDR3 loop reads CASSQEKAGAYNEQFF. The CDR3 DNA is TGCGCCAGCAGCCAAGAGAAAGCGGGGGCCTACAATGAGCAGTTCTTC.

This clone appeared once. This chain links TRBV9 with TRBJ2-1, with D possibly TRBD2 on 7 matching bases. V was clipped by 3 bases and J by 10 bases, with 17 bases between them. The germline V gene has CDR1 SGDLS and CDR2 YYNGEE. The CDR3 has 14 residues. The CDR3 DNA is TGTGCCAGCAGCGACCAGGCTAGGGGGGGGGAGCAGTTCTTC. This gives the protein CASSDQARGGEQFF.

The chain couples TRBV2 to TRBJ2-2; 8 bases map to TRBD2. Germline V gene lookup returns CDR1 SNHLY and CDR2 FYNNEI. The V gene end was trimmed by 2 bases and the J gene end by 5 bases; junction bases not matched to a gene: 7. The CDR3 runs to 16 residues. CDR3 sequence: CASSEWRGARTGELFF. The CDR3 DNA reads as TGTGCCAGCAGTGAATGGCGGGGGGCACGTACCGGGGAGCTGTTTTTT. Using reference TRBV2 and TRBJ2-2 for the parts outside the CDR3, the full variable domain is EPEVTQTPSHQVTQMGQEVILRCVPISNHLYFYWYRQILGQKVEFLVSFYNNEISEKSEIFDDQFSVERPDGSNFTLKIRSTKLEDSAMYFCASSEWRGARTGELFFGEGSRLTVL.

The rearrangement uses TRBV2 and TRBJ1-5; D possibly corresponds to TRBD1 (6 bases). The CDR3 has 15 amino acids. Trimming took 5 bases from V and 4 from J, leaving 15 bases between them. From germline, CDR1 is SNHLY and CDR2 FYNNEI. This chain's CDR3 is CASSRTGTQNQPQHF. The CDR3 DNA reads as TGTGCCAGCAGTCGTACCGGGACACAGAATCAGCCCCAGCATTTT. The full variable domain, its missing parts supplied by reference TRBV2 and TRBJ1-5, is EPEVTQTPSHQVTQMGQEVILRCVPISNHLYFYWYRQILGQKVEFLVSFYNNEISEKSEIFDDQFSVERPDGSNFTLKIRSTKLEDSAMYFCASSRTGTQNQPQHFGDGTRLSIL.

The J gene is TRBJ2-5, the V gene TRBV7-2; 7 bases fit TRBD2. Trimming cost V 1 base and J 4 bases; bases outside gene matches: 6. CDR3 length equals 15 residues. Germline CDR1 and CDR2: SGHTA and FQGNSA. CDR3 in amino acids: CASSLDGREVETQYF. The CDR3 coding sequence is TGTGCCAGCAGCTTAGACGGCCGGGAGGTAGAGACCCAGTACTTC.

The CDR3 DNA reads as TGTGCCTGGAACCAGGATAGCGGGGGGATAGATACGCAGTATTTT. Residues: CAWNQDSGGIDTQYF. This rearrangement joins TRBV30 to TRBJ2-3; 10 bases agree with TRBD2. With V trimmed by 4 bases and J by 5 bases, 9 bases remained unmatched. The CDR3 totals 15 residues. Per germline, CDR1 GTSNPN and CDR2 SVGIG (reference sequence).

The chain couples TRBV7-2 to TRBJ2-3, with 8 bases matching TRBD1. The length of the CDR3 is 16 residues. With V trimmed by 1 base and J by 2 bases, 5 bases remained unmatched. Germline values: CDR1 SGHTA, CDR2 FQGNSA. The CDR3 DNA reads TGTGCCAGCAGCTTAGAGTGGACAGGGATCACAGATACGCAGTATTTT. This translates into CASSLEWTGITDTQYF.

This clone was counted a single time. The rearrangement uses TRBV10-3 and TRBJ1-2, with TRBD1 matching over 7 bases. Germline loops: CDR1 ENHRY, CDR2 SYGVKD. The CDR3 extends over 12 amino acids. The V and J ends lost 3 bases and 9 bases, in that order; junction bases with no gene match: 4. The CDR3 is CAISDPGQRYTF. CDR3 in DNA: TGTGCCATCAGTGACCCGGGACAGCGCTACACCTTC.

CDR3 DNA sequence: TGCGCCAGCGGCACAGGGCTCAATGAGCAGTTCTTC. As protein: CASGTGLNEQFF. This chain uses TRBV10-1 with TRBJ2-1, with D possibly being TRBD1 (6 bases). Trimming left V 8 bases short and J 6 bases short, with 11 bases between. CDR3 length: 12 residues. CDR1 and CDR2 (germline): WNHNN, SYGVQD (reference sequence).

J is TRBJ2-3 and V is TRBV2, with TRBD2 matching 10 bases. The ends lost 6 bases at V and 9 bases at J; junction bases unmatched: 15. Germline CDR1 is SNHLY and CDR2 is FYNNEI. CDR3 length: 16 amino acids. As DNA, the CDR3 is TGTGCCAGCAGGGGAGGCAGCGGGGGGGCGGGGGACACGCAGTATTTT. Translating it yields CASRGGSGGAGDTQYF.

V gene TRBV4-2 combines with J gene TRBJ2-1; 14 positions match TRBD2. In germline, CDR1 is LGHNA, CDR2 YNFKEQ. CDR3 size: 15 residues. After removal of 0 bases from V and 10 bases from J, the junction contained 2 bases not matched to a gene. The CDR3 DNA is TGTGCCAGCAGCCAAGATGGACTAGCGGGGGGAGAGCAGTTCTTC. The encoded protein is CASSQDGLAGGEQFF.

The V call is TRBV6-6, the J call TRBJ1-2; 9 bases fit TRBD1. This CDR3 is built from 13 residues. The V and J ends lost 5 bases and 9 bases, in that order; junction bases with no gene match: 7. CDR1 is MNHNY, CDR2 SVGAGI, per germline (reference sequence). In DNA form, the CDR3 reads TGTGCCAGCAGTACCGGGACAGGGTCTAGCTACACCTTC. Protein sequence: CASSTGTGSSYTF.

This clone turned up a few times. The V and J genes are TRBV6-1 and TRBJ2-7; D is perhaps TRBD1 (7 bases). CDR1 and CDR2 (germline): MNHNS, SASEGT. This CDR3 has 15 amino acids. Trimming removed 0 bases at V and 2 bases at J, with 11 bases between. CDR3 protein: CASSEAGRGAYEQYF. The CDR3 DNA reads TGTGCCAGCAGTGAAGCGGGCAGGGGGGCCTACGAGCAGTACTTC.

V is TRBV27 and J is TRBJ2-2, with TRBD1 identical over 7 bases. Germline V gene data show CDR1 as MNHEY and CDR2 as SMNVEV (reference sequence). V trimming: 3 bases; J trimming: 5 bases; junction bases outside the gene matches: 3. The CDR3 totals 14 residues. As DNA, the CDR3 is TGTGCCAGCAGTTTCGGGACAGAAACCGGGGAGCTGTTTTTT. This translates into CASSFGTETGELFF.

J is TRBJ1-5 and V is TRBV9; weak D call: TRBD1 (5 bases). Trimming stripped 0 bases from V and 0 bases from J, with 7 bases between. The CDR3 runs 15 residues. Per the germline V gene, CDR1 is SGDLS and CDR2 is YYNGEE. The CDR3 region is CASSVGRDSNQPQHF. The CDR3 DNA sequence: TGTGCCAGCAGCGTAGGCAGGGATAGCAATCAGCCCCAGCATTTT.

The V and J genes are TRBV23-1 and TRBJ2-7, with D possibly being TRBD1 (6 bases). TRBV23-1 has ORF status, its function being uncertain. V lost 3 bases and J lost 5, with 14 bases in between. CDR3 length: 14 amino acids. CDR3 nucleotides: TGCGCCAGCAGTCACCCGGGACACGACCACGAGCAGTACTTC. Its protein is CASSHPGHDHEQYF.

A single count supports this clone. The chain couples TRBV19 to TRBJ2-2; maybe TRBD1 (5 bases). CDR3 length: 16 amino acids. V was pared by 7 bases and J by 5 bases, with 20 bases between. The germline CDR1 and CDR2 sequences are LNHDA and SQIVND (reference sequence). For the CDR3, the DNA is TGTGCCAGTACCCCGATGGCCAGGGCGGCGACCGGGGAGCTGTTTTTT. It codes for CASTPMARAATGELFF.

The chain couples TRBV19 to TRBJ2-7, with 7 positions matching TRBD2. Trimming cost V 4 bases and J 0 bases; bases outside gene matches: 3. This CDR3 spans 14 amino acids. Germline-derived CDR1 and CDR2 are LNHDA and SQIVND (reference sequence). CDR3 sequence: CASSTGGSSYEQYF. CDR3 DNA sequence: TGTGCCAGTAGTACCGGCGGGAGCTCCTACGAGCAGTACTTC. The entire variable domain, with the rest obtained from reference TRBV19 and TRBJ2-7, is as follows: DGGITQSPKYLFRKEGQNVTLSCEQNLNHDAMYWYRQDPGQGLRLIYYSQIVNDFQKGDIAEGYSVSREKKESFPLTVTSAQKNPTAFYLCASSTGGSSYEQYFGPGTRLTVT.

The chain couples TRBV25-1 to TRBJ1-2, with 7 nucleotides matching TRBD1. After removal of 6 bases from V and 2 bases from J, the junction contained 3 bases not matched to a gene. The CDR3 has 13 amino acids. Per germline, CDR1 MGHDK and CDR2 SYGVNS. The CDR3 region has the DNA TGTGCCAGCAGGCGGGGACAGAACTATGGCTACACCTTC. This translates into CASRRGQNYGYTF.

This sequence joins TRBV4-1 and TRBJ2-1, with TRBD2 as a possible D gene (7 bases). The CDR3 loop spans 17 amino acids. V was trimmed by 1 base and J by 4 bases, leaving 17 bases between them. Germline V gene data show CDR1 as MGHRA and CDR2 as YSYEKL. This CDR3 is CASSQGGGRNLYNEQFF. CDR3 in DNA: TGCGCCAGCAGCCAAGGGGGGGGCCGGAACTTGTACAATGAGCAGTTCTTC.

The chain has TRBV5-1 and TRBJ1-3; tentative D call: TRBD1 (6 bases). This CDR3 has 15 residues. The germline gives CDR1 SGHRS, CDR2 YFSETQ. V lost 5 bases and J 4 bases, leaving 16 bases between the germline ends. CDR3 residues: CASRPQGSWGNTIYF. The DNA of the CDR3 is TGCGCCAGCAGGCCACAGGGTTCGTGGGGAAACACCATATATTTT.